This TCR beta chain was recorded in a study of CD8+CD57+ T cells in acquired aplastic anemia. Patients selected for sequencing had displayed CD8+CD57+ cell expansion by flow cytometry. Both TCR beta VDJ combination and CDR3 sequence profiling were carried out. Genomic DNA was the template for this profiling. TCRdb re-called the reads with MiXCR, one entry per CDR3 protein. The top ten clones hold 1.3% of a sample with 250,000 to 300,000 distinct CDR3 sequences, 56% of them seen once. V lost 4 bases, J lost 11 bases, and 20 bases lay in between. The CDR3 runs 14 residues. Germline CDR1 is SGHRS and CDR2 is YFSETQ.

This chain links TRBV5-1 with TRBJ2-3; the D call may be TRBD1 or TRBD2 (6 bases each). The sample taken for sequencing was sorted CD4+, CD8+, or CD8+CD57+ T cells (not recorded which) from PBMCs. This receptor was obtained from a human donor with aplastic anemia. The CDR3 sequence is CASSEGGSYNEQYF. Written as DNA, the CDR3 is TGCGCCAGCAGCGAGGGGGGTTCCTACAATGAGCAGTATTTT.